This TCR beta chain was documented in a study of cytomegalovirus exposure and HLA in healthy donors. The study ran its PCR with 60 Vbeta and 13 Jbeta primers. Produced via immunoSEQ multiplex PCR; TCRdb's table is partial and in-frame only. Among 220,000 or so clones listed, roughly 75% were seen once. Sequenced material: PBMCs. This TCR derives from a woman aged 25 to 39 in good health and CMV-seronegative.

The CDR3: CASSLTGGEDEQYF. The CDR3 coding sequence is TGCGCCAGCAGCCTCACAGGGGGTGAGGACGAGCAGTACTTC. The V call is TRBV4-3, the J call TRBJ2-7; TRBD1 matches at 8 bases. Germline assignment: CDR1 LGHNA and CDR2 YSLEER. The V gene end was trimmed by 4 bases and the J gene end by 5 bases; junction bases not matched to a gene: 7. This CDR3 has 14 amino acids.